This T cell receptor (beta chain) came from a study of early T cells in non-severe SARS-CoV-2 infection. Via MiXCR, TCRdb re-called the 5' RACE reads, giving one row per CDR3 protein. The table has 70,000 or so distinct CDR3 sequences, roughly an eighth seen once. Germline V gene lookup returns CDR1 LGHDT and CDR2 YNNKEL (reference sequence). The CDR3 extends over 16 amino acids. V lost 4 bases to trimming and J lost 8 bases; unmatched junction nucleotides: 14. This receptor was identified in an adult who was a healthcare worker with PCR-confirmed SARS-CoV-2 infection or an uninfected control (not recorded which). Specimen: whole blood. V gene TRBV3-1 combines with J gene TRBJ2-3; the match to TRBD1 covers 8 bases. The CDR3 is CASSPTRQGISGTQYF. The CDR3 nucleotides are TGTGCCAGCAGCCCAACTCGACAGGGGATAAGCGGTACGCAGTATTTT.